Reported below is one TCR beta chain. The repertoire was sequenced with immunoSEQ multiplex PCR; TCRdb's copy has only in-frame clones and lacks some. The sample lists roughly 190,000 clones; 82% were seen once. This sample was taken from a study of blood T cell repertoires in COVID-19. The receptor comes from a man aged 35-49 years who had recovered from COVID-19. The sequencing input was PBMCs or T cells enriched from blood (not recorded which).

The CDR3 region is CASSLTGNEVDEKLFF. The DNA for the CDR3 is TGTGCCAGCAGCTTAACAGGCAATGAAGTGGATGAAAAACTGTTTTTT. The chain joins TRBV11-1 to TRBJ1-4; TRBD1 might be the D (5 bases). The CDR3 length is 16 residues. Per germline, CDR1 SGHAT and CDR2 FQDESV (reference sequence). V lost 2 bases, J lost 6 bases, and 16 bases lay in between.